The T cell receptor (beta chain) described here comes from a study of T-cell reconstitution after alpha-beta-depleted transplantation in children. This CDR3 contains 15 residues. The V gene's germline CDR1 is MNHEY and CDR2 SMNVEV (reference sequence). On this clonotype: Mismatch with germline at one junction end may stem from a read error.

TCRbeta library preparation incorporated unique molecular identifiers. TCRdb reprocessed the PCR reads with MiXCR, giving one entry per CDR3 protein. The repertoire holds approximately 340,000 distinct CDR3 sequences, with approximately 10% as singletons. The chain uses TRBV27 and TRBJ1-5; no firm D call. Material: PBMCs from the stem cell graft donor, obtained from the stem cell graft. The source is a human donor who donated a stem cell graft to a child with acute lymphoblastic leukemia. The CDR3 coding sequence is TGTGCCAGCAGTCGGAGCTTTACTAGCAATCAGCCCCAGCCTTTT. Its translation: CASSRSFTSNQPQPF.